This TCR beta chain was sequenced during a study of cytomegalovirus exposure and HLA in healthy donors. Study results and limitations: Researchers reportedly found TCR beta sequences accurately predicted most subjects' HLA-A and HLA-B alleles.

CDR3 length: 15 amino acids. From germline, CDR1 is SGDLS and CDR2 YYNGEE. V was clipped by 0 bases and J by 1 base, with 8 bases between them. This clone was seen only a few times. The antigen remains undetermined. PCR employed 60 Vbeta and 13 Jbeta primers. Generated by immunoSEQ multiplex PCR, the TCRdb table keeps only in-frame clones and is missing some. The sample shows tens of thousands of clones, about 60% of them seen only once. The V and J genes are TRBV9 and TRBJ2-1; D remains unclear. Sequencing used PBMCs. The receptor was derived from a man between 25 and 39 years old in good health and CMV-seropositive. CDR3 in DNA: TGTGCCAGCAGCGTAGACAGCCAGTCCTACAATGAGCAGTTCTTC. Its translation is CASSVDSQSYNEQFF.